These T cell receptor beta chains were read from a single sample in a study of CD8+ T cells in alopecia areata. The method was immunoSEQ multiplex PCR; TCRdb's version includes in-frame clones alone and lacks a portion of them. The sample includes 140,000 to 150,000 clones, 50% to 65% of them seen just once. The source was CD8+ T cells sorted from blood, collected at week 4, from a patient treated with tofacitinib. The receptors originated from a human donor with alopecia areata. CDR3s include the opening cysteine and the closing phenylalanine or tryptophan. A D gene is named only where the DNA matches it firmly. Clone size appears in some rows only: once, few, many, or a class for an expanded clone.

clone size	D gene	J gene	V gene	CDR3 DNA	CDR3 protein
.	TRBD1	TRBJ2-7	TRBV29-1	TGCAGCGTGGATACCGGGACAGGGCCCTACGAGCAGTACTTC	CSVDTGTGPYEQYF
few	TRBD1	TRBJ1-2	TRBV13	TGTGCCAGCAGCTTAACAGGGGGCGCAGGCGGCTACACCTTC	CASSLTGGAGGYTF
.	TRBD2	TRBJ2-3	TRBV4-3	TGCGCCAGCAGCCAGGATTTTGGGGTTCCGGGGGGGAGCACAGATACGCAGTATTTT	CASSQDFGVPGGSTDTQYF
.	.	TRBJ2-1	TRBV4-3	TGCGCCAGCAGCCAAGATGGGAGCGGGCCGAGCTCCTACAATGAGCAGTTCTTC	CASSQDGSGPSSYNEQFF
.	TRBD1	TRBJ1-1	TRBV25-1	TGTGCCAGCAGTGGGGGACAGTACACTGAAGCTTTCTTT	CASSGGQYTEAFF
.	.	TRBJ2-2	TRBV7-9	TGTGCCAGCAGCTTAAGAGGAGACATAACCGGGGAGCTGTTTTTT	CASSLRGDITGELFF
few	TRBD2	TRBJ2-7	TRBV5-6	TGTGCCAGCAGCTTGGAGGGACTAGCGGGCTCCTACGAGCAGTACTTC	CASSLEGLAGSYEQYF
.	.	TRBJ1-5	TRBV19	TGTGCCAGTAGTATAGAGCCAGGGACGAATCAGCCCCAGCATTTT	CASSIEPGTNQPQHF
.	.	TRBJ1-4	TRBV4-3	TGCGCCAGCAGCCAAGATTGGGACACAAATGAAAAACTGTTTTTT	CASSQDWDTNEKLFF
.	.	TRBJ1-6	TRBV30	TGTGCCTGGAGTGAAGGGGCCTATAATTCACCCCTCCACTTT	CAWSEGAYNSPLHF
.	.	TRBJ2-5	TRBV2	TGTGCCAGCAGCAAACACGGGGAGCAAGAGACCCAGTACTTC	CASSKHGEQETQYF
.	.	TRBJ1-1	TRBV6-5	TGTGCCAGCAGGCCCCTGACAGAAACCGAAGCTTTCTTT	CASRPLTETEAFF
.	.	TRBJ1-2	TRBV27	TGTGCCACAGCTGAGCATAACTATGGCTACACCTTC	CATAEHNYGYTF
.	.	TRBJ1-2	TRBV25-1	TGTGCCAGCAGTGAAGTAGGAGTGAATGGCTACACCTTC	CASSEVGVNGYTF
once	.	TRBJ2-7	TRBV9	TGTGCCAGCAGCGCGGACGGCTCCTACGAGCAGTACTTC	CASSADGSYEQYF
.	TRBD1	TRBJ1-1	TRBV7-9	TGTGCCAGCAGCTCCCCCCGTGGGACAGGAGCTGAAGCTTTCTTT	CASSSPRGTGAEAFF
few	TRBD2	TRBJ2-3	TRBV6-4	TGTGCCAGCAGTGACCAAGCGGGGGCCGGAGATACGCAGTATTTT	CASSDQAGAGDTQYF
few	.	TRBJ2-7	TRBV29-1	TGCAGCGTTGAAGATCGGTACGAGCAGTACTTC	CSVEDRYEQYF
few	TRBD1	TRBJ2-1	TRBV5-6	TGTGCCAGCAGCCCGGACAGGGGGCGATACAATGAGCAGTTCTTC	CASSPDRGRYNEQFF
few	.	TRBJ1-5	TRBV29-1	TGCAGCGTTGAATTTCGATACGCGGACTTTAAAAGCAATCAGCCCCAGCATTTT	CSVEFRYADFKSNQPQHF
.	TRBD2	TRBJ2-1	TRBV7-2	TGTGCCAGCAGCCCCGGACTAGCGGGGTCTTACAATGAGCAGTTCTTC	CASSPGLAGSYNEQFF
.	.	TRBJ2-7	TRBV27	TGTGCCAGCAGAGCCTCCAGGGGCAGCTCCTACGAGCAGTACTTC	CASRASRGSSYEQYF
.	TRBD1	TRBJ1-1	TRBV5-6	TGTGCCAGCAGCGGGACAGGGCCCGAAGCTTTCTTT	CASSGTGPEAFF
.	.	TRBJ2-7	TRBV27	TGTGCCAGTCGGGACCGAGCCTACGAGCAGTACTTC	CASRDRAYEQYF
.	.	TRBJ2-1	TRBV27	TGTGCCAGCAGTCACCCCTGGGGGGCCCTAGACAATGAGCAGTTCTTC	CASSHPWGALDNEQFF
.	.	TRBJ2-3	TRBV11-2	TGTGCCAGCAGCTTAGTATCTAGCACAGATACGCGGTATTTT	CASSLVSSTDTRYF
.	.	TRBJ1-1	TRBV27	TGTGCCAGCAGTCCCGACCTAGGGGGAACCGAAGCTTTCTTT	CASSPDLGGTEAFF
.	.	TRBJ2-3	TRBV27	TGTGCCAGCAGTTTATCGCCAATCGGCACAGATACGCAGTATTTT	CASSLSPIGTDTQYF
.	TRBD2	TRBJ2-7	TRBV19	TGTGCCAGTAGTAGAGGGGAGGGAGCCTCCTACGAGCAGTACTTC	CASSRGEGASYEQYF
few	TRBD1	TRBJ2-7	TRBV29-1	TGCAGCGTCCGGACAGGGAGCTCCTACGAGCAGTACTTC	CSVRTGSSYEQYF
.	.	TRBJ2-1	TRBV4-1	TGCGCCAGCAGCGTTCCTGAAGACTCCTATCGCAATGAGCAGTTCTTC	CASSVPEDSYRNEQFF
.	.	TRBJ2-7	TRBV5-4	TGTGCCAGCAGCTTGATTGCCCACGAGCAGTACTTC	CASSLIAHEQYF
once	.	TRBJ2-7	TRBV9	TGTGCCAGCAGCGTAGCACCGGACTACGAGCAGTACTTC	CASSVAPDYEQYF
.	.	TRBJ2-3	TRBV15	TGTGCCACCTCAAGGTCGGGGGAAGCAGATACGCAGTATTTT	CATSRSGEADTQYF
.	.	TRBJ2-5	TRBV13	TGTGCCAGCAGCCCAAGGGTTAGCCCCAAGGAGACCCAGTACTTC	CASSPRVSPKETQYF
.	.	TRBJ2-7	TRBV9	TGTGCCAGCAGCGAGGGGCAGGGACTTACCTACGAGCAGTACTTC	CASSEGQGLTYEQYF
once	TRBD1	TRBJ2-7	TRBV25-1	TGTGCCAGCAGCCCCACTTGGGGACAGGGTATCTACGAGCAGTACTTC	CASSPTWGQGIYEQYF
.	.	TRBJ2-7	TRBV5-1	TGCGCCAGCTCAGAAGGGGGTTTTTCCTACGAGCAGTACTTC	CASSEGGFSYEQYF
once	TRBD2	TRBJ2-5	TRBV7-9	TGTGCCAGCAGCTTAGGACTAGCGGCGACACAAGAGACCCAGTACTTC	CASSLGLAATQETQYF
.	TRBD1	TRBJ1-5	TRBV19	TGTGCCAGTAGTATAGATCTTTTCGGGACAGAACCAGCGAGCAATCAGCCCCAGCATTTT	CASSIDLFGTEPASNQPQHF
.	.	TRBJ2-7	TRBV9	TGTGCCAGCAGCGTTACCGGGGCCGACTACGAGCAGTACTTC	CASSVTGADYEQYF
.	.	TRBJ2-6	TRBV27	TGTGCCAGCAGTTTGTTGGGGGCGACAGGGGCCAACGTCCTGACTTTC	CASSLLGATGANVLTF
.	.	TRBJ2-2	TRBV13	TGTGCCAGCAGCTTAGGTGGTTCCGGCACCGGGGAGCTGTTTTTT	CASSLGGSGTGELFF
few	.	TRBJ1-5	TRBV30	TGTGCCTGGAGTCCCGGCGGGGCAAATCAGCCCCAGCATTTT	CAWSPGGANQPQHF
.	.	TRBJ1-6	TRBV5-1	TGCGCCAGCAGCTACGGGGGGGGCTCACCCCTCCACTTT	CASSYGGGSPLHF
.	TRBD1	TRBJ1-5	TRBV27	TGTGCCAGTAGAGCAGGGGGCAGCAATCAGCCCCAGCATTTT	CASRAGGSNQPQHF
.	.	TRBJ2-2	TRBV13	TGTGCCAGCAGCTTAGAGACCGCCGGGGAGCTGTTTTTT	CASSLETAGELFF